This TCR beta chain was identified during a study of metastatic and nonmetastatic thyroid tumors. The wider study: Repertoires of blood and of tissue (tumor or nodule) from malignant and benign thyroid patients were compared.

In the original processing: To classify distant metastasis in papillary thyroid cancer, a model was built from CDR3 differences across clinicopathological groups. From the PCR reads, TCRdb re-called clones with MiXCR. It is TCRdb's table, rather than the study itself, that gives the V and J calls and clone size. Of approximately 25,000 clones listed, about an eighth are singletons. Study-level findings and limits: Malignant thyroid tumors reportedly had TCR beta diversity that was significantly higher than in benign nodules, in blood and tumor.

There are many counts of this clone. Its antigen is undetermined. Thyroid surgery was preceded by no treatment in any patient. Germline CDR1 MDHEN, CDR2 SYDVKM. V was clipped by 5 bases and J by 5 bases; unmatched bases: 4. The CDR3 totals 15 residues. The sample consisted of blood. This sequence was found in a female donor with papillary thyroid cancer or a benign thyroid nodule (not recorded which). Some clones in this sample may be carry-over from other donors' samples. This rearrangement joins TRBV28 to TRBJ2-1; 12 bases line up with TRBD2. Written as DNA, the CDR3 is TGTGCCAGCAGTACGACTAGCGGGAGCCACAATGAGCAGTTCTTC. Encoded protein: CASSTTSGSHNEQFF.